This T cell receptor beta chain emerged from a study of blood T cell repertoires in COVID-19. Study context: The United States, Italy and Spain were the sources of the acute and convalescent COVID-19 samples. The analysed material was cDNA or gDNA that came from T cells, B-cell-depleted T cells, or PBMCs.

V trimming: 4 bases; J trimming: 7 bases; junction bases outside the gene matches: 7. This CDR3 is built from 15 residues. Germline assignment: CDR1 SGHKS and CDR2 YYEKEE (reference sequence). The repertoire was sequenced with immunoSEQ multiplex PCR; TCRdb's copy has only in-frame clones and lacks some. The data hold 150,000 or so clones, with 80% to 90% observed a single time. The chain joins TRBV5-5 to TRBJ1-4, with TRBD1 matching over 10 bases. This receptor was obtained from an older woman with acute or convalescent COVID-19. Material: peripheral blood. CDR3 in amino acids: CASSPGTGAGEKLFF. The CDR3 nucleotides read TGTGCCAGCAGCCCCGGGACAGGGGCTGGTGAAAAACTGTTTTTT.